This T cell receptor (beta chain) was recovered during a study of CD8+ T cells in alopecia areata. On the study more broadly: A 6-month off-drug phase came after tofacitinib, which had lasted 6 to 18 months. Study results and limitations: Among the cells sequenced in scalp samples are also the resident alphabeta T cells of normal skin.

The CDR3 covers 15 residues. CDR1 SGHRS and CDR2 YFSETQ come from the germline V gene. About this clone itself: What it binds is unknown.

Reverse transcribed after extraction, RNA yielded cDNA as the sequencing template. Some clones are missing from TCRdb's copy, which holds only in-frame ones; the method was immunoSEQ multiplex PCR. The repertoire holds tens of thousands of clones, with 55% to 65% as singletons. Specimen: CD8+ T cells sorted from blood, collected at week 0. The chain joins TRBV5-1 to TRBJ2-5, with TRBD1 matching 8 bases. The DNA end favors TRBJ2-7, so the J call may be wrong. The sequence was obtained from a human donor with alopecia areata. In DNA, the CDR3 is TGCGCCAGCAGCCTAGGACAGGGTGAGTGGGACGAGCAGTACTTC. Translated, it gives CASSLGQGEWDEQYF.